This T cell receptor (beta chain) was sequenced for a study of control samples from healthy donors and cancer patients. Generated by immunoSEQ multiplex PCR, the TCRdb table keeps only in-frame clones and is missing some. The profile shows tens of thousands of clones, about nine tenths of them singletons. This CDR3 spans 18 amino acids. With 3 bases clipped from V and 0 bases from J, the junction kept 4 bases outside the gene matches. Germline CDR1 is SGHVS and CDR2 is FQNEAQ. The source of this sequence is a woman aged 18-35 years in good health. The specimen was blood. The rearrangement links TRBV7-8 to TRBJ2-6; 11 bases are shared with TRBD1. The CDR3 region is CASSFPGQGDSGANVLTF. As DNA, the CDR3 is TGTGCCAGCAGCTTCCCGGGACAGGGGGACTCTGGGGCCAACGTCCTGACTTTC.